The 15 T cell receptor beta chains below were found in one sample sequenced in a study of blood T cell repertoires in COVID-19. Sequencing used immunoSEQ multiplex PCR; TCRdb keeps in-frame clones, though not all of them. This sample yields about 300,000 clones, of which roughly 91% are seen a single time; 2.5% to 3.5% belongs to the top ten. The specimen was PBMCs or T cells enriched from blood (not recorded which). The receptors stem from a woman between 45 and 65 years old who had been exposed to COVID-19.

The chain joins TRBV30 to TRBJ2-1; D might be TRBD1 (5 bases). In germline, CDR1 is GTSNPN, CDR2 SVGIG (reference sequence). There are 13 residues in the CDR3. V was pared by 3 bases and J by 9 bases, with 15 bases between. Written as DNA, the CDR3 is TGTGCCTGGAGCATACAGGTGGGTGGTGAGCAGTTCTTC. This gives the protein CAWSIQVGGEQFF.

A remark on this clone: Germline is not matched at one junction end, which may reflect a read error. For the CDR3, the DNA is TGTGCTAGCAGCTCCGTTTGGAGGGGGAACACTGAAGCTTTCTTT. Translation: CASSSVWRGNTEAFF. The chain employs TRBV7-7 and TRBJ1-1; weak D call: TRBD1 (5 bases). Germline V gives CDR1 SSHAT, CDR2 FNYEAQ (reference sequence). The length of the CDR3 is 15 residues.

This rearrangement joins TRBV28 to TRBJ1-2; D call uncertain. Germline lookup yields CDR1 MDHEN and CDR2 SYDVKM. Trimming shortened V by 4 bases and J by 1 base, and 13 bases separated the two germline ends. The CDR3 is 15 amino acids. In nucleotides, the CDR3 is TGTGCCAGCAGTTCTTTGTGGCGGGATAACTATGGCTACACCTTC. This translates into CASSSLWRDNYGYTF.

The genes are TRBV7-9 and TRBJ1-1; D gene unclear. The germline V gene encodes CDR1 SEHNR and CDR2 FQNEAQ (reference sequence). The CDR3 is 17 amino acids. V was pared by 5 bases and J by 4 bases, with 23 bases between. The CDR3 region is CASSKKGSSQAATEAFF. DNA of the CDR3: TGTGCCAGCAGCAAAAAAGGGAGTTCGCAGGCGGCCACTGAAGCTTTCTTT.

The V and J genes are TRBV25-1 and TRBJ2-7, with TRBD1 matching over 9 bases. The CDR3 has 15 residues. V lost 6 bases, J lost 0 bases, and 6 bases stayed unmatched. Germline CDR1 reads MGHDK; CDR2 reads SYGVNS. CDR3 sequence: CASSPRDRVSYEQYF. In nucleotides, the CDR3 is TGTGCCAGCAGCCCGAGGGACAGGGTCTCCTACGAGCAGTACTTC.

The chain carries TRBV28 and TRBJ1-2; a possible D gene is TRBD1 (6 bases). Germline V lookup: CDR1 MDHEN, CDR2 SYDVKM. This CDR3 contains 13 residues. V was trimmed by 7 bases and J by 5 bases, leaving 14 bases between them. The CDR3 bases are TGTGCCAGCAACCCGAGGGGGAGTTATGGCTACACCTTC. Translation gives CASNPRGSYGYTF.

The V call is TRBV6-5, the J call TRBJ1-4; D uncertain. V was pared by 4 bases and J by 0 bases, with 12 bases between. Germline assignment: CDR1 MNHEY and CDR2 SVGAGI. The CDR3 consists of 16 residues. CDR3 sequence: CASSWSNTATNEKLFF. The CDR3 DNA follows: TGTGCCAGCAGTTGGTCCAATACTGCAACTAATGAAAAACTGTTTTTT.

The chain links TRBV9 to TRBJ2-1, with a tentative D call TRBD2 (6 bases). Germline values: CDR1 SGDLS, CDR2 YYNGEE. Deletions cut 1 base from V and 8 bases from J, with 16 bases between. The CDR3 runs to 15 residues. CDR3 sequence: CASSVTPGGWDEQFF. For the CDR3, the DNA is TGTGCCAGCAGCGTAACACCCGGGGGATGGGATGAGCAGTTCTTC.

The chain links TRBV5-1 to TRBJ2-3; D is undetermined. V shed 0 bases and J shed 0 bases, with 5 bases lying between them. Germline V gene data show CDR1 as SGHRS and CDR2 as YFSETQ. The CDR3 has 14 amino acids. The chain's CDR3 is CASSLGSSTDTQYF. Written as DNA, the CDR3 is TGCGCCAGCAGCTTGGGTTCTAGCACAGATACGCAGTATTTT.

The chain recombines TRBV4-2 with TRBJ2-1, with TRBD2 matching over 8 bases. V gave up 3 bases and J gave up 9 bases; unmatched junction bases: 13. CDR3 size: 16 residues. The germline gives CDR1 LGHNA, CDR2 YNFKEQ. CDR3 in DNA: TGTGCCAGCAGCCAGGGACCCCGGGGGGGTGACAGTGAGCAGTTCTTC. This encodes CASSQGPRGGDSEQFF.

The V call is TRBV6-1, the J call TRBJ1-1; D remains unclear. The V end was cut by 2 bases, the J end by 3 bases, with 10 bases between. The germline CDR1 and CDR2 sequences are MNHNS and SASEGT. This CDR3 contains 14 residues. The CDR3, as DNA: TGTGCCAGCAGTGAATTATCCCGGGACACTGAAGCTTTCTTT. It yields the protein CASSELSRDTEAFF.

The chain has TRBV20-1 and TRBJ2-1, with 8 bases matching TRBD2. Germline CDR1 reads DFQATT; CDR2 reads SNEGSKA (reference sequence). J was trimmed by 9 bases and V by 3 bases; bases with no gene match: 10. The length of the CDR3 is 14 residues. The CDR3 region is CSASRRGGLGEQFF. The CDR3 DNA is TGCAGTGCTAGTAGGAGGGGGGGACTAGGTGAGCAGTTCTTC.

This rearrangement joins TRBV13 to TRBJ2-3; D ambiguous. V was cut by 2 bases and J by 1 base, with 10 bases left in between. Germline values: CDR1 PRHDT, CDR2 FYEKMQ (reference sequence). This CDR3 has 15 residues. CDR3 protein: CASSLSLVGTDTQYF. CDR3 bases: TGTGCCAGCAGCTTATCGCTAGTAGGCACAGATACGCAGTATTTT.

CDR3 in amino acids: CASRPGDSNYGYTF. The CDR3 nucleotides are TGTGCCAGCAGACCTGGCGACAGCAACTATGGCTACACCTTC. V is TRBV6-5 and J is TRBJ1-2, with TRBD1 as a possible D gene (5 bases). V was trimmed by 6 bases and J by 2 bases, leaving 13 bases between them. From germline, CDR1 is MNHEY and CDR2 SVGAGI. This CDR3 spans 14 amino acids.

The chain combines TRBV2 with TRBJ1-1, with 7 bases matching TRBD1. V lost 4 bases, J lost 1 base, and 3 bases stayed unmatched. The germline gives CDR1 SNHLY, CDR2 FYNNEI. The CDR3 runs to 14 residues. The CDR3 DNA reads as TGTGCCAGCAGTGCTGAGGGGGCGAACACTGAAGCTTTCTTT. Amino acids: CASSAEGANTEAFF.